The 23 T cell receptor beta chains listed next were all sequenced from one sample in a study of cytomegalovirus exposure and HLA in healthy donors. Primers included in the PCR were 60 Vbeta and 13 Jbeta primers. Profiled with immunoSEQ multiplex PCR; TCRdb holds only in-frame clones, not every one. Among about 120,000 clones listed, 75% to 80% were seen once. Source material: PBMCs. The receptors come from a woman in her twenties or thirties in good health and CMV-seropositive.

This chain uses TRBV6-5 with TRBJ1-2; the match to TRBD1 covers 7 bases. V lost 3 bases and J lost 4; bases outside the gene matches: 8. CDR1 and CDR2 (germline): MNHEY, SVGAGI. CDR3 size: 15 residues. CDR3 sequence: CASSYFETGFYGYTF. For the CDR3, the DNA is TGTGCCAGCAGTTATTTCGAGACAGGGTTCTATGGCTACACCTTC.

This chain connects TRBV28 to TRBJ1-4, with a tentative D call TRBD1 (6 bases). The germline V gene encodes CDR1 MDHEN and CDR2 SYDVKM. The CDR3 spans 15 residues. V lost 6 bases to trimming and J lost 3 bases, with 14 bases between them. CDR3 bases: TGTGCCAGCAGGACTCAGGGGCTGGCTAATGAAAAACTGTTTTTT. Its protein is CASRTQGLANEKLFF.

This chain joins TRBV19 and TRBJ2-5; 8 bases agree with TRBD2. V shed 4 bases and J 4 bases; nucleotides not matched to a gene: 11. CDR3 size: 16 residues. CDR1 LNHDA and CDR2 SQIVND come from the germline V gene (reference sequence). CDR3 nucleotide sequence: TGTGCCAGTAGTACCCAGTACGGGGGGGCTAGAGAGACCCAGTACTTC. Encoded protein: CASSTQYGGARETQYF.

A single count supports this clone. The V gene is TRBV19, the J gene TRBJ2-1, with 8 nucleotides matching TRBD1. Trimming removed 0 bases from V and 2 bases from J; junction bases left unmatched: 9. The CDR3 has 18 residues. CDR1 and CDR2 (germline): LNHDA, SQIVND (reference sequence). The CDR3 loop reads CASSIDWGQVEPYNEQFF. In DNA, the CDR3 is TGTGCCAGTAGTATAGACTGGGGACAGGTCGAGCCCTACAATGAGCAGTTCTTC.

This clone appeared a few times. The chain has TRBV2 and TRBJ2-7; perhaps TRBD1 as D (6 bases). The germline V and J ends were trimmed by 6 bases and 5 bases, with 17 bases remaining between them. Germline V CDR1 and CDR2: SNHLY, FYNNEI. CDR3 length equals 14 residues. The CDR3 DNA is TGTGCCAGCAGGCGGACAGTTGCAAGCCACGAGCAGTACTTC. It codes for CASRRTVASHEQYF. Supplemented by reference TRBV2 and TRBJ2-7, the full variable domain reads EPEVTQTPSHQVTQMGQEVILRCVPISNHLYFYWYRQILGQKVEFLVSFYNNEISEKSEIFDDQFSVERPDGSNFTLKIRSTKLEDSAMYFCASRRTVASHEQYFGPGTRLTVT.

The V and J genes are TRBV5-1 and TRBJ1-2; 8 bases align to TRBD1. J lost 6 bases, V lost 3 bases, and 7 bases had no gene match. The CDR3 covers 14 residues. Germline V lookup: CDR1 SGHRS, CDR2 YFSETQ. The CDR3 nucleotides are TGCGCCAGCAGCTCAGAGGGACAGGCTAATGGCTACACCTTC. It codes for CASSSEGQANGYTF. Complete variable domain (other parts from reference TRBV5-1 and TRBJ1-2): KAGVTQTPRYLIKTRGQQVTLSCSPISGHRSVSWYQQTPGQGLQFLFEYFSETQRNKGNFPGRFSGRQFSNSRSEMNVSTLELGDSALYLCASSSEGQANGYTFGSGTRLTVV.

This clone was counted between two and nine times. This sequence joins TRBV7-2 and TRBJ1-4; no clear D. Trimming took off 2 bases at V and 0 bases at J, with 7 bases between the two ends. Germline V CDR1 and CDR2: SGHTA, FQGNSA. The length of the CDR3 is 15 residues. The CDR3 region has the DNA TGTGCCAGCAGCTTATCACAAGCAACTAATGAAAAACTGTTTTTT. Encoded protein: CASSLSQATNEKLFF.

The chain links TRBV5-1 to TRBJ2-1, with 8 bases lining up with TRBD2. The V and J ends lost 6 bases and 2 bases, in that order; junction bases with no gene match: 7. The CDR3 is 15 amino acids. The V gene's germline CDR1 is SGHRS and CDR2 YFSETQ. The CDR3: CASTQPGGAYNEQFF. In nucleotides, the CDR3 is TGCGCCAGCACCCAGCCGGGGGGGGCCTACAATGAGCAGTTCTTC.

This clone was seen only a few times. The V call is TRBV5-6, the J call TRBJ1-1; a weak D match, TRBD1 (5 bases). The germline CDR1 and CDR2 sequences are SGHDT and YYEEEE. V was pared by 1 base and J by 6 bases, with 10 bases between. CDR3 length: 13 amino acids. The CDR3 loop is CASSLSRAPEAFF. CDR3 nucleotides: TGTGCCAGCAGCTTGAGCAGGGCTCCTGAAGCTTTCTTT.

This clone appeared a few times. CDR3 coding DNA: TGTGCCAGCAGCCCCCGCCCAGGGGGCATCAACGAGCAGTACTTC. It encodes CASSPRPGGINEQYF. The chain recombines TRBV7-2 with TRBJ2-7; 8 bases line up with TRBD1. The CDR3 is 15 amino acids. Trimming at V came to 5 bases and at J to 5 bases, leaving 11 bases not matched to a gene. Looked up from germline, CDR1 is SGHTA and CDR2 is FQGNSA.

The chain employs TRBV7-8 and TRBJ1-4; 11 bases agree with TRBD1. CDR1 and CDR2 from the germline V gene are SGHVS and FQNEAQ. The CDR3 contains 16 residues. The trim removed 1 base at V and 11 bases at J, leaving 9 bases unmatched. The CDR3 is CASSLGGQGAVGKLFF. The CDR3 nucleotides read TGTGCCAGCAGCTTAGGAGGACAGGGGGCGGTCGGGAAACTGTTTTTT.

V gene TRBV9 combines with J gene TRBJ2-3; the D gene is possibly TRBD1 (6 bases). The germline V gene has CDR1 SGDLS and CDR2 YYNGEE. The CDR3 has 13 amino acids. V lost 3 bases and J lost 6, with 11 bases in between. This CDR3 reads CASSGGPADTQYF. CDR3 sequence (DNA): TGTGCCAGCAGCGGGGGGCCCGCGGATACGCAGTATTTT.

The CDR3 region has the DNA TGCGCCAGCAGCTTGGGGTTGATCAATGTAGTGAACACTGAAGCTTTCTTT. It is translated as CASSLGLINVVNTEAFF. The chain carries TRBV5-1 and TRBJ1-1; D gene ambiguous. In germline, CDR1 is SGHRS, CDR2 YFSETQ. CDR3 size: 17 residues. The ends were cut back, 0 bases at V and 0 bases at J, with 15 bases in the middle.

The gene calls are TRBV4-2 and TRBJ1-1, with TRBD1 identical over 9 bases. The ends lost 4 bases at V and 3 bases at J; junction bases unmatched: 12. From germline, CDR1 is LGHNA and CDR2 YNFKEQ. This CDR3 has 17 amino acids. CDR3 nucleotides: TGTGCCAGCAGCCCCACCCGGGACAGGGTAGGGGACACTGAAGCTTTCTTT. This sequence encodes CASSPTRDRVGDTEAFF.

The chain combines TRBV19 with TRBJ1-1; D gene ambiguous. Germline V gene lookup returns CDR1 LNHDA and CDR2 SQIVND (reference sequence). Trimming removed 5 bases from V and 2 bases from J, with 12 bases in between. This CDR3 is 14 amino acids long. The CDR3, as DNA: TGTGCCAGTAGTGCCCGGGTGAGAAACACTGAAGCTTTCTTT. Translation: CASSARVRNTEAFF.

This clone has only a few counts. The J gene is TRBJ2-3, the V gene TRBV2; TRBD2 matches 10 bases. The CDR3 runs to 16 residues. The trim removed 6 bases at V and 5 bases at J, leaving 11 bases unmatched. Germline CDR1 and CDR2: SNHLY and FYNNEI. The chain's CDR3 is CASSTASGGRGDTQYF. As DNA, the CDR3 is TGTGCCAGCAGCACAGCTAGCGGGGGCCGTGGAGATACGCAGTATTTT.

This chain links TRBV19 with TRBJ1-1; TRBD1 is a possible D gene (5 bases). CDR1 and CDR2 from the germline V gene are LNHDA and SQIVND (reference sequence). Trimming stripped 4 bases from V and 12 bases from J, with 15 bases between. The CDR3 runs to 12 residues. The DNA for the CDR3 is TGTGCCAGTAGTACCGGGCAGGGAGGGACTTTCTTT. This sequence encodes CASSTGQGGTFF.

The chain combines TRBV4-2 with TRBJ2-3, with 12 bases fitting TRBD2. Germline V lookup: CDR1 LGHNA, CDR2 YNFKEQ. Unmatched junction bases numbered 4, after V lost 4 bases and J lost 2 bases. This CDR3 region has 16 residues. CDR3 DNA: TGTGCCAGCAGCCCCCGGACTAGCGGGGCCACAGATACGCAGTATTTT. Translating it yields CASSPRTSGATDTQYF.

The CDR3 DNA sequence: TGTGCCTGGAGTGTGGGGGCCCTCTACGAGCAGTACTTC. It codes for CAWSVGALYEQYF. The gene calls are TRBV30 and TRBJ2-7; a possible D gene is TRBD1 (6 bases). V was shortened by 0 bases and J by 3 bases, with 9 bases between the two germline ends. Looked up from germline, CDR1 is GTSNPN and CDR2 is SVGIG (reference sequence). This CDR3 has 13 residues.

A word on this clone: The junction does not match germline at one end; this may be a read error. The chain is built from TRBV4-3 and TRBJ1-1; TRBD1 is a possible D gene (5 bases). The CDR3 runs 14 residues. Germline CDR1 is LGHNA and CDR2 is YSLEER. The CDR3 sequence is CASSPGHGYTEAFF. DNA of the CDR3: TGCGCCAGCAGCCCCGGACATGGCTACACGGAAGCTTTCTTT.

The V and J genes are TRBV5-1 and TRBJ2-1; 15 bases match TRBD2. Germline CDR1 is SGHRS and CDR2 is YFSETQ. The CDR3 loop spans 18 amino acids. V was pared by 6 bases and J by 0 bases, with 7 bases of the junction left unmatched. The chain's CDR3 is CASNPGLAGGSSYNEQFF. CDR3 sequence (DNA): TGCGCCAGCAACCCGGGACTAGCGGGGGGTAGCTCCTACAATGAGCAGTTCTTC.

V usage is TRBV4-2 and J usage is TRBJ2-6, with 7 bases that match TRBD2. The CDR3 covers 15 residues. Unmatched junction bases numbered 4, after V lost 4 bases and J lost 4 bases. The germline CDR1 and CDR2 sequences are LGHNA and YNFKEQ. In DNA, the CDR3 is TGTGCCAGCAGCCGTCGGGGGGACGGGGCCAACGTCCTGACTTTC. Protein sequence: CASSRRGDGANVLTF.

The chain uses TRBV9 and TRBJ1-2; no firm D call. V lost 3 bases and J 0 bases, leaving 12 bases between the germline ends. This CDR3 is 15 amino acids long. Germline loops: CDR1 SGDLS, CDR2 YYNGEE. CDR3 DNA sequence: TGTGCCAGCAGCGCGGATGCGGGTACTAACTATGGCTACACCTTC. This gives the protein CASSADAGTNYGYTF. Full variable domain (missing parts from reference TRBV9 and TRBJ1-2): DSGVTQTPKHLITATGQRVTLRCSPRSGDLSVYWYQQSLDQGLQFLIQYYNGEERAKGNILERFSAQQFPDLHSELNLSSLELGDSALYFCASSADAGTNYGYTFGSGTRLTVV.